Listed below are T cell receptor beta chains from one sample, sequenced in a study of cytomegalovirus exposure and HLA in healthy donors. Measured with immunoSEQ multiplex PCR; TCRdb has only the in-frame clones, and not every one. This repertoire shows some 180,000 clones, around 80% found once; its top ten account for 1.5%. Sequenced input: PBMCs. The receptors come from a middle-aged man in good health and CMV-seronegative. Each CDR3 is given with its conserved first and last residue. The D gene is left open where the match is weak. Clone size is given for some rows only: seen once, a few or many times, or a class if the clone is expanded.

TRBD1	TRBV7-7	-	TRBJ1-4	TGTGCTAGCACCCCATGGGGGGGACAGGGGGCCAGAAACTCTAATGAAAAACTGTTTTTT	CASTPWGGQGARNSNEKLFF
-	TRBV30	-	TRBJ2-7	TGTGCCTGGAGTGTTCCGGGAGTGAGCTCCTACGAGCAGTACTTC	CAWSVPGVSSYEQYF
TRBD1	TRBV6-5	-	TRBJ1-2	TGTGCCAGCAGTTACCGCGGGACAGGGGGGGTCTATGGCTACACCTTC	CASSYRGTGGVYGYTF
-	TRBV5-5	-	TRBJ2-7	TGTGCCAGCAGCCTGGAAGGCGGCGGGTTCTACGAGCAGTACTTC	CASSLEGGGFYEQYF
-	TRBV2	-	TRBJ2-7	TGTGCCAGCAGCTTATACTACGAGCAGTACTTC	CASSLYYEQYF
TRBD1	TRBV5-1	-	TRBJ2-7	TGCGCCAGCAGCTCAGTGGACAGGGGGCCCGAGCAGTACTTC	CASSSVDRGPEQYF
-	TRBV27	-	TRBJ1-3	TGTGCCAGCAGTGACCCGACAGTACCTGGAAACACCATATATTTT	CASSDPTVPGNTIYF
TRBD1	TRBV6-5	-	TRBJ2-7	TGTGCCAGCAGGGCCCCCGGGACAGGGGGGGGTGAGCAGTACTTC	CASRAPGTGGGEQYF
-	TRBV28	once	TRBJ1-2	TGTGCCAGCAGTATCTTAGCAACAGGGAAACTTCAGGGCTACACCTTC	CASSILATGKLQGYTF
-	TRBV28	-	TRBJ2-7	TGTGCCAGCAGTTTTGCCTCCCACGGCGAGCAGTACTTC	CASSFASHGEQYF
TRBD1	TRBV25-1	-	TRBJ2-2	TGTGCCAGCAGTTCAGGGAGACAGGGGGCTCTAAACACCGGGGAGCTGTTTTTT	CASSSGRQGALNTGELFF
-	TRBV5-1	few	TRBJ2-7	TGCGCCAGCAGCTTGGGGACATCTTCTACGAGCGAGCAGTACTTC	CASSLGTSSTSEQYF
-	TRBV15	-	TRBJ1-5	TGTGCCACCAGCAGAGACGGTAGCAATCAGCCCCAGCATTTT	CATSRDGSNQPQHF
-	TRBV5-1	-	TRBJ2-3	TGCGCCAGCAGCTTGGTGGCGGGCGTCACAGATACGCAGTATTTT	CASSLVAGVTDTQYF
TRBD1	TRBV28	-	TRBJ2-7	TGTGCCAGCAGTGTGGACAGGGTGCTCTACGAGCAGTACTTC	CASSVDRVLYEQYF
TRBD2	TRBV10-3	-	TRBJ2-3	TGTGCCATCCGGGCTAGCGGACGCACAGATACGCAGTATTTT	CAIRASGRTDTQYF
TRBD1	TRBV30	-	TRBJ2-2	TGTGCCTGCGCCGGGACAGTCACGCGCGGGGAGCTGTTTTTT	CACAGTVTRGELFF
TRBD2	TRBV18	-	TRBJ2-3	TGTGCCAGCTCACGGACTAGCGGGGGGAGCACAGATACGCAGTATTTT	CASSRTSGGSTDTQYF
TRBD1	TRBV5-5	once	TRBJ2-7	TGTGCCAGCAGCAAGGGACAGAAATACGAGCAGTACTTC	CASSKGQKYEQYF
TRBD1	TRBV6-1	-	TRBJ2-7	TGTGCCAGCAGTGACCTAACAGGGGTAGAATTCTACGAGCAGTACTTC	CASSDLTGVEFYEQYF
TRBD1	TRBV6-5	few	TRBJ1-5	TGTGCCAGCAGTTCAACAGGGGGAAGGAGTCAGCCCCAGCATTTT	CASSSTGGRSQPQHF
TRBD1	TRBV27	-	TRBJ1-5	TGTGCCGGCAGTTTTACTGGACAGGGGGGTCAGCCCCAGCATTTT	CAGSFTGQGGQPQHF
-	TRBV4-3	-	TRBJ1-2	TGCGCCAGCAGCCCCCAGACGGGGAACTATGGCTACACCTTC	CASSPQTGNYGYTF
-	TRBV21-1	-	TRBJ2-7	TGTGCCAGCAGCACCCTTCCCCAAGGGGACAGCCTCCCCTACGAGCAGTACTTC	CASSTLPQGDSLPYEQYF
TRBD2	TRBV18	-	TRBJ2-2	TGTGCCAGCTCACCCGGCGGGAGGGCCGGGGAGCTGTTTTTT	CASSPGGRAGELFF